The 10 T cell receptor beta chains in this list originate from one sample, sequenced in a study of shared clonotypes between healthy human individuals. Assay used: immunoSEQ multiplex PCR; TCRdb lists only in-frame clones, some missing. The table shows more than 500,000 clones, with 95% to 96% occurring only once. Material for sequencing was naive CD4+ T cells sorted from blood. Subset specified: CD45RA+ positively selected. The source of these receptors is a woman aged 25-40 years in good health.

V gene TRBV28 combines with J gene TRBJ1-4; no definite D call. This CDR3 spans 12 amino acids. Looked up from germline, CDR1 is MDHEN and CDR2 is SYDVKM. V was pared by 6 bases and J by 4 bases, with 6 bases between. As DNA, the CDR3 is TGTGCCAGCAGACAGCTTAATGAAAAACTGTTTTTT. Protein: CASRQLNEKLFF.

J is TRBJ2-1 and V is TRBV28, with 9 bases that match TRBD1. V shed 6 bases and J 5 bases; nucleotides not matched to a gene: 8. This CDR3 has 15 amino acids. CDR1 is MDHEN, CDR2 SYDVKM, per germline. The CDR3 DNA follows: TGTGCCAGCAGCCGACAGGGGGGGTTCAACAATGAGCAGTTCTTC. Its translation: CASSRQGGFNNEQFF.

The rearrangement links TRBV21-1 to TRBJ1-1. TRBV21-1 has pseudogene status. The length of the CDR3 is 17 residues. CDR3 nucleotides: TGTGCCAGCAGCAAAGACCCTTTCGTGCCGGTGAACACTGAAGCTTTCTTT. Protein sequence: CASSKDPFVPVNTEAFF.

The rearrangement joins TRBV11-2 to TRBJ2-2; 8 bases fit TRBD2. The CDR3 is made up of 14 amino acids. J was trimmed by 7 bases and V by 5 bases; bases with no gene match: 6. CDR1 SGHAT and CDR2 FQNNGV come from the germline V gene. The CDR3 spells CASSRSGILGELFF. The CDR3 region has the DNA TGTGCCAGCAGCCGTAGCGGGATCCTCGGGGAGCTGTTTTTT.

This clone was observed a few times. The chain carries TRBV28 and TRBJ2-2; perhaps D is TRBD1 or TRBD2 (5 bases each). Trimming shortened V by 6 bases and J by 5 bases, and 13 bases separated the two germline ends. The CDR3 contains 14 residues. The germline CDR1 and CDR2 sequences are MDHEN and SYDVKM. The CDR3 DNA reads TGTGCCAGCAGGGCCGGGACGCAAACCGGGGAGCTGTTTTTT. The encoded protein is CASRAGTQTGELFF.

The rearrangement uses TRBV18 and TRBJ1-1, with D possibly being TRBD1 (5 bases). This CDR3 is 15 amino acids long. V was pared by 5 bases and J by 1 base, with 14 bases between. Germline assignment: CDR1 KGHSH and CDR2 LQKENI. The DNA of the CDR3 is TGTGCCAGCTCAGCGGTAATGGGGGAGAACACTGAAGCTTTCTTT. Its translation is CASSAVMGENTEAFF.

This chain joins TRBV7-6 and TRBJ2-7; possible D gene TRBD2, 6 bases. This CDR3 spans 14 amino acids. Deletions cut 4 bases from V and 5 bases from J, with 15 bases between. The germline CDR1 and CDR2 sequences are SGHVS and FNYEAQ. This CDR3 is CASSSRGTTDEQYF. Here the CDR3 DNA reads TGTGCCAGCAGCTCTCGCGGGACGACCGACGAGCAGTACTTC.

The rearrangement uses TRBV11-2 and TRBJ2-7, with 8 bases fitting TRBD2. Germline CDR1 and CDR2: SGHAT and FQNNGV. The V and J ends lost 5 bases and 2 bases, in that order; junction bases with no gene match: 8. The CDR3 is 15 residues long. The CDR3 region is CASSALLAEPYEQYF. In nucleotides, the CDR3 is TGTGCCAGCAGCGCCTTACTAGCGGAGCCCTACGAGCAGTACTTC.

The chain joins TRBV10-2 to TRBJ1-5; 8 nucleotides match TRBD1. Germline trimming cut 6 bases from V and 4 bases from J; bases unmatched to any gene: 5. This CDR3 spans 14 amino acids. CDR1 is WSHSY, CDR2 SAAADI, per germline. In nucleotides, the CDR3 is TGCGCCAGCAGGACGGGACAGGCGAATCAGCCCCAGCATTTT. Its translation: CASRTGQANQPQHF.

The genes are TRBV5-1 and TRBJ1-1, with D unresolved. The V end was cut by 5 bases, the J end by 1 base, with 9 bases between. The V gene's germline CDR1 is SGHRS and CDR2 YFSETQ. The CDR3 has 13 amino acids. CDR3: CASSRLTNTEAFF. The CDR3 DNA follows: TGCGCCAGCAGTCGACTGACGAACACTGAAGCTTTCTTT.